The 10 T cell receptor beta chains below all came from one sample that was sequenced in a study of vaccination effects on CD4 cells after COVID-19. Antigen-specific CD4+ T cell clonotypes were called by their expansion after viral peptide-pool culture in ViraFEST. Upon completion of roughly ten days in culture, CD4+ T cells were isolated. From March to December 2020, the person had a SARS-CoV-2 infection that was confirmed by PCR. Only in-frame clones appear in the TCRdb table, and some are missing; sequencing was by immunoSEQ multiplex PCR. Seen here are about 45,000 clones, approximately 81% observed once, and the top ten hold roughly 27%. Which antigens these TCRs recognize remains unknown. The sample was CD4+ T cells from PBMCs cultured with a peptide pool, taken before COVID-19 vaccination. The receptors were sampled from a human donor who had a prior SARS-CoV-2 infection.

This rearrangement joins TRBV5-5 to TRBJ1-4, with unresolved D. CDR1 and CDR2 (germline): SGHKS, YYEKEE (reference sequence). V was shortened by 2 bases and J by 0 bases, with 8 bases between the two germline ends. The CDR3 has 15 amino acids. The CDR3 reads CASSLNAATNEKLFF. In DNA form, the CDR3 reads TGTGCCAGCAGCTTAAATGCAGCAACTAATGAAAAACTGTTTTTT.

CDR3 sequence reads: CASSLIGGRTDTQYF. The CDR3 DNA reads TGTGCCAGCAGCTTAATTGGAGGTCGGACAGATACGCAGTATTTT. The rearrangement uses TRBV7-3 and TRBJ2-3, with TRBD2 as a possible D gene (5 bases). This CDR3 contains 15 residues. V lost 1 base, J lost 3 bases, and 11 bases lay in between. Germline V gene lookup returns CDR1 SGHTA and CDR2 FQGTGA. Full variable domain (outside the CDR3, taken from reference TRBV7-3 and TRBJ2-3): GAGVSQTPSNKVTEKGKYVELRCDPISGHTALYWYRQSLGQGPEFLIYFQGTGAADDSGLPNDRFFAVRPEGSVSTLKIQRTERGDSAVYLCASSLIGGRTDTQYFGPGTRLTVL.

This clone is a singleton in its sample. The chain has TRBV7-2 and TRBJ2-5, with D perhaps matching TRBD2 (5 bases). The germline V and J ends were trimmed by 2 bases and 5 bases, with 18 bases remaining between them. The CDR3 covers 16 residues. Germline V gene sequence: CDR1 SGHTA, CDR2 FQGNSA. CDR3 nucleotides: TGTGCCAGCAGCTTAAGTAGTACTAGTAGGTGGGAGACCCAGTACTTC. It encodes CASSLSSTSRWETQYF.

The V gene is TRBV2, the J gene TRBJ2-1; 8 positions agree with TRBD2. Germline V gives CDR1 SNHLY, CDR2 FYNNEI. This CDR3 has 16 residues. V lost 2 bases, J lost 3 bases, and 6 bases stayed unmatched. The CDR3 reads CASSEPGGTSYNEQFF. CDR3 sequence (DNA): TGTGCCAGCAGTGAACCCGGCGGGACTAGCTACAATGAGCAGTTCTTC.

The chain has TRBV28 and TRBJ2-7, with TRBD2 as a possible D gene (5 bases). V lost 2 bases to trimming and J lost 0 bases, with 5 bases between them. Per the germline V gene, CDR1 is MDHEN and CDR2 is SYDVKM. The CDR3 length is 13 residues. The CDR3 reads CASSLEGSYEQYF. Written as DNA, the CDR3 is TGTGCCAGCAGTTTAGAGGGCTCCTACGAGCAGTACTTC.

The gene calls are TRBV5-1 and TRBJ2-7; D possibly corresponds to TRBD2 (6 bases). Deletions cut 3 bases from V and 2 bases from J, with 15 bases between. CDR1 is SGHRS, CDR2 YFSETQ, per germline. The CDR3 spans 15 residues. Here the CDR3 DNA reads TGCGCCAGCAGCTCCGGCGTAGCGGTTACCTACGAGCAGTACTTC. Translating gives CASSSGVAVTYEQYF.

The rearrangement joins TRBV5-4 to TRBJ2-5; possible D gene TRBD2, 6 bases. This CDR3 has 12 residues. From germline, CDR1 is SGHNT and CDR2 YYREEE (reference sequence). Trimming removed 6 bases from V and 5 bases from J, with 11 bases in between. The CDR3 protein is CASTLAGETQYF. The CDR3 DNA follows: TGTGCCAGCACCCTCGCGGGGGAGACCCAGTACTTC.

This clone was observed once. This chain links TRBV18 with TRBJ2-7; 8 nucleotides agree with TRBD2. The ends lost 3 bases at V and 5 bases at J; junction bases unmatched: 6. Germline V gives CDR1 KGHSH, CDR2 LQKENI. CDR3 size: 14 residues. The CDR3 coding sequence is TGTGCCAGCTCACCGTCCGGGGGGGAGGACGAGCAGTACTTC. Amino acid sequence: CASSPSGGEDEQYF.

The J gene is TRBJ1-5, the V gene TRBV5-6; perhaps TRBD1 as D (5 bases). The CDR3 is 14 amino acids. The V end lost 1 base, the J end lost 7 bases, and 12 bases lay between the germline ends. Germline CDR1 and CDR2: SGHDT and YYEEEE. In DNA, the CDR3 is TGTGCCAGCAGCTTGTTCCCAGGGAACCAGCCCCAGCATTTT. The encoded protein is CASSLFPGNQPQHF.

This clone was observed once. This chain connects TRBV24-1 to TRBJ2-3; possibly TRBD2 for D (5 bases). CDR1 KGHDR and CDR2 SFDVKD come from the germline V gene. The CDR3 extends over 15 amino acids. Trimming shortened V by 3 bases and J by 0 bases, and 9 bases separated the two germline ends. The CDR3 sequence is CATSDRSGSTDTQYF. The CDR3 nucleotides are TGTGCCACCAGTGATCGAAGCGGAAGCACAGATACGCAGTATTTT.